This T cell receptor (beta chain) was sequenced during a study of blood T cells in healthy people across ages. Findings and limits, study-wide: Observed TCR beta diversity per million T cells went down as age went up. This fall followed a roughly linear course with age.

This CDR3 region has 14 residues. V was trimmed by 6 bases and J by 2 bases, leaving 14 bases between them. Germline V gene data show CDR1 as SEHNR and CDR2 as FQNEAQ (reference sequence). With a J-beta primer mix and a sample-barcoded 5' primer, a second PCR ran about 7 to 11 cycles. TCRdb redid the calling of the 5' RACE reads with MiXCR, one entry per CDR3 protein. The sample shows around 1,800,000 distinct CDR3 sequences, roughly two fifths of them seen only once. As to this clonotype: The target antigen is unknown.

The TCR originated in a human donor in good health. The genes are TRBV7-9 and TRBJ2-7; tentative D call: TRBD2 (6 bases). Input material: blood. The CDR3 bases are TGTGCCAGCAGTCCAGGAGGGACTGCCTACGAGCAGTACTTC. Its protein product is CASSPGGTAYEQYF.